Listed here are 21 T cell receptor beta chains from one sample, sequenced in a study of identical twins. TCRdb re-called the 5' RACE reads with MiXCR, one entry per CDR3 protein. The table records some 500,000 distinct CDR3 sequences, approximately 15% of them present only once. The same data also went into a second study, on yellow fever vaccine responses in identical twins.

The specimen was CD4+ T cells sorted from blood. These receptors originate from a woman under 30 in good health.

In its sample, this clonotype was seen a few times. The chain joins TRBV5-6 to TRBJ1-6; 11 bases map to TRBD1. The germline V gene has CDR1 SGHDT and CDR2 YYEEEE. V lost 1 base to trimming and J lost 17 bases; unmatched junction nucleotides: 17. This CDR3 spans 17 amino acids. The CDR3 loop reads CASSLTTGTGGDSPVHF. The CDR3 nucleotides are TGTGCCAGCAGCTTGACCACCGGGACAGGGGGAGATTCACCTGTCCACTTT.

This clonotype was counted ten times or more. The chain carries TRBV5-1 and TRBJ2-7; the match to TRBD1 covers 9 bases. The germline CDR1 and CDR2 sequences are SGHRS and YFSETQ. Losses at the gene ends were 3 bases for V and 4 bases for J; bases not matched to a gene: 2. The CDR3 has 13 amino acids. The CDR3 nucleotides are TGCGCCAGCAGCTCCGGACAGGGGTACGAGCAGTACTTC. It specifies CASSSGQGYEQYF.

The chain combines TRBV7-8 with TRBJ2-3; 13 bases line up with TRBD2. Germline assignment: CDR1 SGHVS and CDR2 FQNEAQ. The CDR3 contains 17 residues. The V and J ends lost 5 bases and 5 bases, in that order; junction bases with no gene match: 10. Here the CDR3 DNA reads TGTGCCAGCAGCCTTCGAGGGACTAGCGGGACTCGAGATACGCAGTATTTT. Protein: CASSLRGTSGTRDTQYF.

The rearrangement links TRBV20-1 to TRBJ2-2; TRBD2 is a possible D gene (5 bases). The CDR3 contains 14 residues. CDR1 is DFQATT and CDR2 is SNEGSKA in the germline V gene (reference sequence). Trimming removed 3 bases at V and 5 bases at J, with 13 bases between. The CDR3 DNA reads as TGCAGTGCTAGGATGGGGTCGGGGACCGGGGAGCTGTTTTTT. Residues: CSARMGSGTGELFF.

This clonotype appeared a few times. The chain couples TRBV5-4 to TRBJ2-3; 8 bases line up with TRBD1. Germline trimming cut 0 bases from V and 5 bases from J; bases unmatched to any gene: 11. Looked up from germline, CDR1 is SGHNT and CDR2 is YYREEE (reference sequence). The CDR3 extends over 17 amino acids. CDR3 nucleotide sequence: TGTGCCAGCAGCTTGGAGCGGACAGGGCCACCCGGAGATACGCAGTATTTT. Its protein product is CASSLERTGPPGDTQYF.

Only a few counts were recorded for this clonotype. The gene calls are TRBV7-8 and TRBJ1-6; D is unresolved. Germline V gene sequence: CDR1 SGHVS, CDR2 FQNEAQ. V lost 2 bases to trimming and J lost 10 bases, with 15 bases between them. The length of the CDR3 is 15 residues. The CDR3 nucleotides read TGTGCCAGCAGCTTAAACGGAGCAGGCCTGTCACCCCTCCACTTT. This encodes CASSLNGAGLSPLHF.

This clonotype was seen ten or more times. V gene TRBV12-3 or TRBV12-4 combines with J gene TRBJ2-4; 8 positions agree with TRBD1. There are 16 residues in the CDR3. Unmatched junction bases numbered 8, after V lost 5 bases and J lost 2 bases. The CDR3 DNA reads as TGTGCCAGCAGTCCGGGACAGGATTTTTCCAAAAACATTCAGTACTTC. Its translation is CASSPGQDFSKNIQYF.

The genes are TRBV6-1 and TRBJ1-5; D is perhaps TRBD1 (6 bases). V lost 4 bases and J 5 bases, leaving 12 bases between the germline ends. Germline V lookup: CDR1 MNHNS, CDR2 SASEGT. This CDR3 is 14 amino acids long. The CDR3 region has the DNA TGTGCCAGCAGTGGATTACAGGGTTATCAGCCCCAGCATTTT. It codes for CASSGLQGYQPQHF.

The rearrangement links TRBV3-1 to TRBJ1-2; D may be TRBD1 (5 bases). This CDR3 has 14 amino acids. V was trimmed by 0 bases and J by 8 bases, leaving 13 bases between them. Germline CDR1 and CDR2: LGHDT and YNNKEL (reference sequence). The DNA of the CDR3 is TGTGCCAGCAGCCAAGATTCTGCGGGGCAAGGCTACACCTTC. It is translated as CASSQDSAGQGYTF.

This clonotype was counted a few times. The V gene is TRBV6-5, the J gene TRBJ2-2, with unresolved D. Germline V gene lookup returns CDR1 MNHEY and CDR2 SVGAGI. CDR3 length: 14 residues. Trimming removed 3 bases from V and 5 bases from J, with 10 bases in between. The CDR3 nucleotides are TGTGCCAGCAGTTATAAGAGATTTACCGGGGAGCTGTTTTTT. As protein: CASSYKRFTGELFF.

This clonotype came up a few times. The J gene is TRBJ2-7, the V gene TRBV10-3, with 9 bases fitting TRBD1. Germline lookup yields CDR1 ENHRY and CDR2 SYGVKD. Trimming removed 6 bases from V and 1 base from J; junction bases left unmatched: 7. This CDR3 has 15 amino acids. CDR3 protein: CAIRAGTGNSYEQYF. The CDR3 DNA reads TGTGCCATCAGGGCCGGGACAGGGAATTCCTACGAGCAGTACTTC.

The J gene is TRBJ2-3, the V gene TRBV12-3 or TRBV12-4, with D perhaps matching TRBD1 (7 bases). Trimming stripped 4 bases from V and 6 bases from J, with 14 bases between. This CDR3 is 14 amino acids long. In nucleotides, the CDR3 is TGTGCCAGCAGTTACGGAGGGGGCGAGGATACGCAGTATTTT. Its protein is CASSYGGGEDTQYF.

This clonotype turned up a few times. The V and J genes are TRBV20-1 and TRBJ1-2, with D perhaps matching TRBD1 (5 bases). CDR1 is DFQATT and CDR2 is SNEGSKA in the germline V gene (reference sequence). V lost 5 bases and J lost 5, with 12 bases in between. The CDR3 runs 12 residues. This chain's CDR3 is CSAGTATYGYTF. CDR3 bases: TGCAGTGCTGGGACGGCTACGTATGGCTACACCTTC.

This clonotype was seen a few times. The genes are TRBV5-1 and TRBJ2-7; tentatively, D is TRBD1 (5 bases). Trimming took off 4 bases at V and 6 bases at J, with 17 bases between the two ends. In germline, CDR1 is SGHRS, CDR2 YFSETQ. The CDR3 is made up of 14 amino acids. The CDR3 loop reads CASSPDPTALEQYF. CDR3 DNA: TGCGCCAGCAGCCCGGACCCGACAGCGCTCGAGCAGTACTTC.

V and J are TRBV7-2 and TRBJ2-7, with D possibly matching TRBD1 (6 bases). V lost 0 bases and J lost 0, with 12 bases in between. CDR1 SGHTA and CDR2 FQGNSA come from the germline V gene. The CDR3 length is 16 residues. CDR3 residues: CASSLATGKGSYEQYF. CDR3 DNA: TGTGCCAGCAGCTTAGCAACAGGGAAGGGCTCCTACGAGCAGTACTTC.

This chain joins TRBV12-3 or TRBV12-4 and TRBJ2-1; tentative D call: TRBD2 (6 bases). This CDR3 contains 12 residues. V dropped 6 bases and J dropped 8 bases, with 11 bases sitting between them. CDR3 region: CASSPSAHEQFF. The CDR3 nucleotides are TGTGCCAGCAGCCCTAGCGCGCATGAGCAGTTCTTC.

This clonotype came up many times. The chain recombines TRBV29-1 with TRBJ1-1, with D maybe TRBD1 (5 bases). Germline V gives CDR1 SQVTM, CDR2 ANQGSEA. CDR3 length equals 12 residues. V lost 4 bases to trimming and J lost 1 base, with 7 bases between them. CDR3 DNA: TGCAGCGTTGGGACACCGAACACTGAAGCTTTCTTT. Protein: CSVGTPNTEAFF.

J is TRBJ1-2 and V is TRBV29-1; the D is unclear. The CDR3 has 12 residues. V shed 1 base and J shed 3 bases, with 6 bases lying between them. CDR1 and CDR2 from the germline V gene are SQVTM and ANQGSEA. The chain's CDR3 is CSVEVQHYGYTF. The CDR3, as DNA: TGCAGCGTTGAAGTACAGCACTATGGCTACACCTTC.

This clonotype was observed a handful of times. This sequence joins TRBV7-9 and TRBJ1-1; D perhaps matches TRBD1 (6 bases). Trimming shortened V by 5 bases and J by 10 bases, and 17 bases separated the two germline ends. The CDR3 consists of 13 residues. In germline, CDR1 is SEHNR, CDR2 FQNEAQ (reference sequence). This CDR3 reads CASSLSGVRVAFF. In DNA, the CDR3 is TGTGCCAGCAGCCTATCAGGGGTCCGGGTAGCTTTCTTT.

This clonotype was recorded at least ten times. The CDR3 reads CASSYGTGGSHIYF. The CDR3 DNA sequence: TGTGCCAGCAGTTACGGGACAGGGGGGAGTCACATATATTTT. The rearrangement links TRBV6-5 to TRBJ1-3; 11 nucleotides align to TRBD1. The length of the CDR3 is 14 residues. CDR1 MNHEY and CDR2 SVGAGI come from the germline V gene. J lost 12 bases, V lost 2 bases, and 6 bases had no gene match.

The CDR3 loop is CASSPGQGAKNEQFF. The CDR3 region has the DNA TGTGCCAGCAGCCCCGGACAGGGGGCTAAGAATGAGCAGTTCTTC. The rearrangement links TRBV5-4 to TRBJ2-1, with TRBD1 identical over 11 bases. Germline V gene lookup returns CDR1 SGHNT and CDR2 YYREEE (reference sequence). This CDR3 comprises 15 residues. Trimming took 4 bases from V and 7 from J; bases not matched to a gene: 7.